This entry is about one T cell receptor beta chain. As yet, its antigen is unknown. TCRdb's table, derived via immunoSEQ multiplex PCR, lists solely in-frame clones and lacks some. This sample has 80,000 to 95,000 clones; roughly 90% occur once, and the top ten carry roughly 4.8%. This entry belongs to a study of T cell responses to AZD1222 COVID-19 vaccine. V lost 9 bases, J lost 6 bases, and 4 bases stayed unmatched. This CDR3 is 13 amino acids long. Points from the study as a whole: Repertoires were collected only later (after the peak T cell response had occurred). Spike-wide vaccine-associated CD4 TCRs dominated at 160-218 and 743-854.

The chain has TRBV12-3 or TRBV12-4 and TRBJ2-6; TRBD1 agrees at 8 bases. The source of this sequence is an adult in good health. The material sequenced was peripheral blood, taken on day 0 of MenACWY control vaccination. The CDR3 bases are TGTGCCAGTGCGACAGGGGAGGCCAACGTCCTGACTTTC. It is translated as CASATGEANVLTF.